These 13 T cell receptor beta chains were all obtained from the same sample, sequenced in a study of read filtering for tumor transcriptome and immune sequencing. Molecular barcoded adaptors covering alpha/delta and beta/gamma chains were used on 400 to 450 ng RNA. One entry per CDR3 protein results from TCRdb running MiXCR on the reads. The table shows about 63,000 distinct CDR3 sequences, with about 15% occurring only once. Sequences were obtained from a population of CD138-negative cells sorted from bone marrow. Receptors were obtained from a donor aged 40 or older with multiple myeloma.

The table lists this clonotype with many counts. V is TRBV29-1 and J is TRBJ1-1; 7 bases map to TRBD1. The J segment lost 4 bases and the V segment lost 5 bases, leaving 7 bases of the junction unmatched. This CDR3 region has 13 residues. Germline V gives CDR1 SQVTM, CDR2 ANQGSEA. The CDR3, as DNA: TGCAGCGTTTACAGGGGAGAGGGCACTGAAGCTTTCTTT. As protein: CSVYRGEGTEAFF.

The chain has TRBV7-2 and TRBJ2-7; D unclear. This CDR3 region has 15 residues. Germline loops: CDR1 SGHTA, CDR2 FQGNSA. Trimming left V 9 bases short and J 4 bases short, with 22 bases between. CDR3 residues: CARRQDWASTYEQYF. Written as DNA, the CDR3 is TGTGCCAGGAGACAAGACTGGGCTTCAACGTACGAGCAGTACTTC.

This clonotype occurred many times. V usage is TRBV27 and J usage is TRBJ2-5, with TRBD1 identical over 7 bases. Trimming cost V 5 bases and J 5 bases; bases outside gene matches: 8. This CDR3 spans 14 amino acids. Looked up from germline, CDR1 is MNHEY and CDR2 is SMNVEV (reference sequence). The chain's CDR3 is CASSPTGIRETQYF. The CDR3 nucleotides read TGTGCCAGCAGTCCGACAGGGATTCGGGAGACCCAGTACTTC.

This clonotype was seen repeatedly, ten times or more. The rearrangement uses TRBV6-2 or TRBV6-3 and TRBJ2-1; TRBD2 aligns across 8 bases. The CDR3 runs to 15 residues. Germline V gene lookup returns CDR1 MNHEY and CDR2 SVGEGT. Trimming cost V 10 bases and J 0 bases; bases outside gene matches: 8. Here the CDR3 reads CATRESGSSYNEQFF. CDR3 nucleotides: TGTGCCACCCGAGAGAGCGGGAGCTCCTACAATGAGCAGTTCTTC.

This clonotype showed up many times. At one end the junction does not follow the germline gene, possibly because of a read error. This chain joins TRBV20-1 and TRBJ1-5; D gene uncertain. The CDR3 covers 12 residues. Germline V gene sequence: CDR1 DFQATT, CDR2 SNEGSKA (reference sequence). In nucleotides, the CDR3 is TGCAGTGCTTTAGCGGTGAATCAGCCCCAGCACTTT. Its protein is CSALAVNQPQHF.

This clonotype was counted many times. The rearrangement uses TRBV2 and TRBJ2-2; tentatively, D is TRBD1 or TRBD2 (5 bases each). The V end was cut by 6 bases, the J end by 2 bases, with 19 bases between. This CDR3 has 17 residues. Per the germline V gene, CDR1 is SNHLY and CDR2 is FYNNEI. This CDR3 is CASRRAPLRGNTGELFF. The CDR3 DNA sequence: TGTGCCAGCAGGAGGGCCCCATTGAGGGGAAACACCGGGGAGCTGTTTTTT.

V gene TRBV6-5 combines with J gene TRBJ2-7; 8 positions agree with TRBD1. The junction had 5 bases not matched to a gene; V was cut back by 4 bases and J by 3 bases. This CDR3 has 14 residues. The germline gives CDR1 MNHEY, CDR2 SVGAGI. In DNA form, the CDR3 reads TGTGCCAGCAGTTCCCGAGACAGGGGCTACGAGCAGTACTTC. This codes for CASSSRDRGYEQYF.

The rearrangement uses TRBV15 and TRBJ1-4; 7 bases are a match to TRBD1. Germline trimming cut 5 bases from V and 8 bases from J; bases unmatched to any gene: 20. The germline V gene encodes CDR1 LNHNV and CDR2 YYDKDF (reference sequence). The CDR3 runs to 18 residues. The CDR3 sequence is CATSGRQGRKRGQEKLFF. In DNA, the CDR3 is TGTGCCACCAGCGGGCGACAGGGACGGAAGCGAGGTCAGGAAAAACTGTTTTTT.

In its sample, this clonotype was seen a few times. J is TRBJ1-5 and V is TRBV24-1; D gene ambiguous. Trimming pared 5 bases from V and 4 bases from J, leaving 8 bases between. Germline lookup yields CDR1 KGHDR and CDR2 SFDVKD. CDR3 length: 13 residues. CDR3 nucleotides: TGTGCCACCAGTGGTACACAGAATCAGCCCCAGCATTTT. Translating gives CATSGTQNQPQHF.

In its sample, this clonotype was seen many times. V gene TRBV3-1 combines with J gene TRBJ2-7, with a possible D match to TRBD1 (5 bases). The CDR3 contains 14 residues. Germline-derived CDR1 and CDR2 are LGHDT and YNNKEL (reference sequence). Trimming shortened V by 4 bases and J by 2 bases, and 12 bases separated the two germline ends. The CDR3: CASSPQGSTYEQYF. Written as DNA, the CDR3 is TGTGCCAGCAGCCCTCAGGGATCCACCTACGAGCAGTACTTC.

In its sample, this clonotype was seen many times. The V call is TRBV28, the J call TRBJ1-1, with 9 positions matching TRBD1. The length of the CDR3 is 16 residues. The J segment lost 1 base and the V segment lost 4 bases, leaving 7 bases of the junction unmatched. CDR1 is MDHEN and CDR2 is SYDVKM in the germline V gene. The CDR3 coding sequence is TGTGCCAGCAGTTCCGGCCCACAGGGGGCGAACACTGAAGCTTTCTTT. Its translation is CASSSGPQGANTEAFF. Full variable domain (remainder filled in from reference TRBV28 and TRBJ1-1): DVKVTQSSRYLVKRTGEKVFLECVQDMDHENMFWYRQDPGLGLRLIYFSYDVKMKEKGDIPEGYSVSREKKERFSLILESASTNQTSMYLCASSSGPQGANTEAFFGQGTRLTVV.

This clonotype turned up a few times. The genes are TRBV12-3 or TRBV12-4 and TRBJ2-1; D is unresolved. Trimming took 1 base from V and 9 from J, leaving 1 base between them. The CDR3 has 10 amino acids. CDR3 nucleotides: TGTGCCAGCAGTTTAGGTGAGCAGTTCTTC. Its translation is CASSLGEQFF.

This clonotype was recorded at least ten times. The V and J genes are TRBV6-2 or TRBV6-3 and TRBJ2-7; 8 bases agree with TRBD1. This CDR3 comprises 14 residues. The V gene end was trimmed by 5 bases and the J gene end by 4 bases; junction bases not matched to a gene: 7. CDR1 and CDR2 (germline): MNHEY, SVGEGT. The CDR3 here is CASSQDRVGYEQYF. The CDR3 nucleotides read TGTGCCAGCAGTCAGGACAGGGTTGGTTACGAGCAGTACTTC.